These 25 T cell receptor beta chains share one sample of origin, sequenced in a study of blood T cell repertoires in COVID-19. TCRdb's copy holds only in-frame clones and misses some; the assay was immunoSEQ multiplex PCR. The sample includes around 77,000 clones, 65% to 90% of them seen just once. Sequenced sample: peripheral blood. These receptors all come from a man between 25 and 39 years old with COVID-19, enrolled during active disease.

The chain is built from TRBV24-1 and TRBJ1-2, with D unresolved. In germline, CDR1 is KGHDR, CDR2 SFDVKD. V lost 4 bases and J lost 5, with 13 bases in between. CDR3 length: 14 residues. The CDR3 sequence: CATSDTGLVYGYTF. The CDR3 region has the DNA TGTGCCACCAGTGACACTGGACTGGTATATGGCTACACCTTC.

The CDR3 sequence is CASSERGGNTYNEQFF. CDR3 DNA sequence: TGTGCCAGCAGTGAAAGGGGCGGGAACACCTACAATGAGCAGTTCTTC. This chain joins TRBV6-1 and TRBJ2-1, with D perhaps TRBD2 (6 bases). The CDR3 has 16 residues. Germline V gene sequence: CDR1 MNHNS, CDR2 SASEGT. Trimming took off 2 bases at V and 2 bases at J, with 13 bases between the two ends.

This clone has more than one count but fewer than ten. The rearrangement uses TRBV7-9 and TRBJ2-7, with 13 bases that match TRBD2. The CDR3 has 14 amino acids. CDR1 and CDR2 from the germline V gene are SEHNR and FQNEAQ (reference sequence). J was trimmed by 6 bases and V by 6 bases; bases with no gene match: 5. The CDR3 coding sequence is TGTGCCAGCAGTTCGGGACTAGCGGGAACCGAGCAGTACTTC. Translation: CASSSGLAGTEQYF.

The chain couples TRBV24-1 to TRBJ1-5; D might be TRBD1 (6 bases). The germline V gene encodes CDR1 KGHDR and CDR2 SFDVKD. V shed 0 bases and J shed 9 bases, with 29 bases lying between them. The CDR3 sequence is 20 residues long. The chain's CDR3 is CATSDLVPNRESETGPPQHF. The DNA of the CDR3 is TGTGCCACCAGTGATTTGGTCCCCAACAGGGAATCCGAAACAGGTCCGCCCCAGCATTTT.

This clone is a singleton in its sample. This rearrangement joins TRBV3-1 (or the pseudogene TRBV3-2) to TRBJ2-4; D is possibly TRBD1 (6 bases). Trimming removed 1 base at V and 2 bases at J, with 12 bases between. Germline-derived CDR1 and CDR2 are LGHDT and YNNKEL (reference sequence). The CDR3 totals 16 residues. CDR3 in amino acids: CASSQGVGTPKNIQYF. Here the CDR3 DNA reads TGTGCCAGCAGCCAAGGGGTCGGGACACCCAAAAACATTCAGTACTTC.

The chain combines TRBV9 with TRBJ2-5; D may be TRBD2 (6 bases). From germline, CDR1 is SGDLS and CDR2 YYNGEE. The CDR3 spans 14 residues. Trimming stripped 0 bases from V and 1 base from J, with 7 bases between. The CDR3 bases are TGTGCCAGCAGCGTAGGCGGGACCCAAGAGACCCAGTACTTC. Encoded protein: CASSVGGTQETQYF.

CDR3 sequence (DNA): TGTGCCAGCAGTACTGACAGACCAACTAATGAAAAACTGTTTTTT. This sequence encodes CASSTDRPTNEKLFF. The V gene is TRBV6-5, the J gene TRBJ1-4; the D gene is possibly TRBD1 (5 bases). Germline CDR1 is MNHEY and CDR2 is SVGAGI. V was trimmed by 5 bases and J by 0 bases, leaving 10 bases between them. CDR3 length: 15 amino acids.

The CDR3 here is CASSSRTGDEQYF. The CDR3, as DNA: TGTGCCAGCAGTAGTCGGACAGGGGACGAGCAGTACTTC. V gene TRBV6-5 combines with J gene TRBJ2-7, with 9 positions matching TRBD1. Germline CDR1 MNHEY, CDR2 SVGAGI. V lost 5 bases and J lost 5; bases outside the gene matches: 4. The CDR3 has 13 residues.

The rearrangement uses TRBV27 and TRBJ2-3; 9 positions agree with TRBD2. V was pared by 6 bases and J by 1 base, with 8 bases of the junction left unmatched. CDR1 is MNHEY, CDR2 SMNVEV, per germline (reference sequence). The CDR3 totals 16 residues. The CDR3 region has the DNA TGTGCCAGCAGCTTACTCTTAGCGGGGGGCACAGATACGCAGTATTTT. Its protein is CASSLLLAGGTDTQYF.

V usage is TRBV2 and J usage is TRBJ2-3; TRBD1 aligns across 8 bases. Trimming cost V 6 bases and J 1 base; bases outside gene matches: 12. Germline V gene lookup returns CDR1 SNHLY and CDR2 FYNNEI. The CDR3 sequence is 17 residues long. The CDR3 DNA sequence: TGTGCCAGCAGGAGCACGGGACAGGCAAAGGGCACAGATACGCAGTATTTT. Its translation: CASRSTGQAKGTDTQYF.

This chain links TRBV24-1 with TRBJ1-4; weak D call: TRBD1 (5 bases). Germline CDR1 is KGHDR and CDR2 is SFDVKD. Trimming took 3 bases from V and 5 from J, leaving 15 bases between them. The CDR3 contains 16 residues. The CDR3 spells CATSDGRSGANEKLFF. CDR3 in DNA: TGTGCCACCAGTGATGGGAGGTCTGGGGCCAATGAAAAACTGTTTTTT.

The rearrangement joins TRBV6-4 to TRBJ2-2; D is ambiguous. Looked up from germline, CDR1 is MRHNA and CDR2 is SNTAGT. CDR3 length: 13 amino acids. Trimming left V 3 bases short and J 3 bases short, with 5 bases between. This chain's CDR3 is CASSEDYTGELFF. The CDR3 DNA reads TGTGCCAGCAGTGAAGACTACACCGGGGAGCTGTTTTTT.

This clone has only one observation. Other DNA sequences of this sample code for an identical CDR3. This chain joins TRBV5-1 and TRBJ2-1; TRBD2 aligns across 7 bases. In germline, CDR1 is SGHRS, CDR2 YFSETQ. The CDR3 consists of 15 residues. After removal of 0 bases from V and 0 bases from J, the junction contained 0 bases not matched to a gene. In DNA, the CDR3 is TGCGCCAGCAGCTTGGGCGGGAGCTCCTACAATGAGCAGTTCTTC. Residues: CASSLGGSSYNEQFF. Supplemented by reference TRBV5-1 and TRBJ2-1, the full variable domain reads KAGVTQTPRYLIKTRGQQVTLSCSPISGHRSVSWYQQTPGQGLQFLFEYFSETQRNKGNFPGRFSGRQFSNSRSEMNVSTLELGDSALYLCASSLGGSSYNEQFFGPGTRLTVL.

The rearrangement joins TRBV5-6 to TRBJ2-1; D call uncertain. V gave up 7 bases and J gave up 2 bases, with 19 bases separating them. Germline CDR1 reads SGHDT; CDR2 reads YYEEEE. The CDR3 has 16 residues. The CDR3 nucleotides read TGTGCCAGCCTTAGTAGTTTACTATGGACCTACAATGAGCAGTTCTTC. Protein sequence: CASLSSLLWTYNEQFF.

The genes are TRBV21-1 and TRBJ2-1; the table's TRBD2 call for D was not verified on the DNA. TRBV21-1 is a listed pseudogene. CDR3 length: 17 amino acids. CDR3 DNA: TGTGCCAGCAGCAAAGTCTTATGGCGGGGACCATCCAGTGAGCAGTTCTTC. It translates to CASSKVLWRGPSSEQFF.

The CDR3, as DNA: TGTGCCAGTAGTAAAGGGACAGTAGGTCTCAATGAGCAGTTCTTC. It yields the protein CASSKGTVGLNEQFF. The rearrangement joins TRBV19 to TRBJ2-1, with 7 bases lining up with TRBD1. The CDR3 is 15 residues long. V lost 4 bases and J lost 6; bases outside the gene matches: 9. Germline loops: CDR1 LNHDA, CDR2 SQIVND (reference sequence).

V gene TRBV28 combines with J gene TRBJ2-7; 7 bases align to TRBD1. The germline CDR1 and CDR2 sequences are MDHEN and SYDVKM. The V segment lost 9 bases and the J segment 0 bases; nucleotides outside the gene matches: 8. The CDR3 loop spans 14 amino acids. The CDR3 protein is CASRGQLNSYEQYF. The CDR3 DNA reads TGTGCCAGTAGGGGACAGCTTAACTCCTACGAGCAGTACTTC.

The rearrangement links TRBV4-2 to TRBJ2-3; 8 nucleotides match TRBD2. Germline V gene data show CDR1 as LGHNA and CDR2 as YNFKEQ. The CDR3 covers 14 residues. V trimming: 4 bases; J trimming: 6 bases; junction bases outside the gene matches: 6. The CDR3 DNA follows: TGTGCCAGCAGCCCAGGGACTAGAGGGGATACGCAGTATTTT. This translates into CASSPGTRGDTQYF.

The J gene is TRBJ2-7, the V gene TRBV4-2; TRBD2 aligns across 12 bases. This CDR3 is built from 16 residues. V lost 1 base to trimming and J lost 4 bases; unmatched junction nucleotides: 5. The germline gives CDR1 LGHNA, CDR2 YNFKEQ. CDR3 in amino acids: CASSQGTSGAPYEQYF. The CDR3 nucleotides read TGTGCCAGCAGCCAAGGGACTAGCGGGGCACCTTACGAGCAGTACTTC.

This chain joins TRBV5-4 and TRBJ2-3, with 8 bases identical to TRBD2. Trimming took 5 bases from V and 3 from J; bases not matched to a gene: 8. CDR1 and CDR2 from the germline V gene are SGHNT and YYREEE (reference sequence). This CDR3 spans 15 amino acids. The DNA of the CDR3 is TGTGCCAGCAGAAAAGCGGGAGTAGGGACAGATACGCAGTATTTT. Its protein product is CASRKAGVGTDTQYF.

The gene calls are TRBV2 and TRBJ2-5; D possibly corresponds to TRBD1 (6 bases). CDR3 length: 13 residues. Germline values: CDR1 SNHLY, CDR2 FYNNEI. V lost 7 bases and J 2 bases, leaving 11 bases between the germline ends. In DNA form, the CDR3 reads TGTGCCAGCACTACGGACAGACAAGAGACCCAGTACTTC. Translated, it gives CASTTDRQETQYF.

The chain links TRBV6-5 to TRBJ1-5, with 8 bases that match TRBD1. The CDR3 spans 15 residues. Per germline, CDR1 MNHEY and CDR2 SVGAGI. The V and J ends lost 6 bases and 7 bases, in that order; junction bases with no gene match: 11. The CDR3 reads CASSGQGTIGQPQHF. DNA for the CDR3: TGTGCCAGCAGCGGACAGGGAACTATCGGCCAGCCCCAGCATTTT.

This chain joins TRBV18 and TRBJ1-3; maybe TRBD1 (5 bases). Germline CDR1 reads KGHSH; CDR2 reads LQKENI. Trimming stripped 3 bases from V and 0 bases from J, with 12 bases between. The CDR3 sequence is 16 residues long. The CDR3 region has the DNA TGTGCCAGCTCACCGAGACAGTTAAGCTCTGGAAACACCATATATTTT. Protein product: CASSPRQLSSGNTIYF. Full variable domain (outside the CDR3, taken from reference TRBV18 and TRBJ1-3): NAGVMQNPRHLVRRRGQEARLRCSPMKGHSHVYWYRQLPEEGLKFMVYLQKENIIDESGMPKERFSAEFPKEGPSILRIQQVVRGDSAAYFCASSPRQLSSGNTIYFGEGSWLTVV.

The chain joins TRBV7-2 to TRBJ1-2, with D possibly TRBD1 on 6 matching bases. The germline V and J ends were trimmed by 5 bases and 1 base, with 14 bases remaining between them. CDR3 length equals 15 residues. Germline V gene data show CDR1 as SGHTA and CDR2 as FQGNSA. The CDR3 DNA follows: TGTGCCAGCAGCCCTAGGGGCAGGGGTAACTATGGCTACACCTTC. It specifies CASSPRGRGNYGYTF.

This clone came up once. The chain is built from TRBV19 and TRBJ2-1; 9 bases align to TRBD1. The CDR3 totals 16 residues. Germline V gives CDR1 LNHDA, CDR2 SQIVND (reference sequence). V dropped 7 bases and J dropped 7; count of bases not matched to a gene: 14. The CDR3 DNA is TGTGCCAGTACCCATAGGGGGGGGACAGGGAATAATGAGCAGTTCTTC. Its protein is CASTHRGGTGNNEQFF.